The clone carrying this T cell receptor beta chain has only a few counts. Its antigen is as yet unknown. This record comes from a study of OX40 agonist ivuxolimab in advanced cancers. The wider study: Three dose-escalation patients had partial responses: one with hepatocellular carcinoma and two with cutaneous melanoma.

Here immunoSEQ multiplex PCR was the method, and the copy in TCRdb shows in-frame clones only, minus some. The data contain about 61,000 clones, over 80% of them seen just once; the ten biggest clones take up approximately 1.8%. The germline V gene has CDR1 SGHTA and CDR2 FQGTGA. CDR3 length equals 15 residues. Trimming left V 4 bases short and J 1 base short, with 10 bases between. Broader study findings: Researchers did not establish what antigens the expanded peripheral T cells target. There were, on average, more expanded clones in CD8+ T cells than in CD4+.

The origin of this receptor is an adult with an advanced solid tumor such as melanoma, head and neck, liver or kidney cancer. The chain links TRBV7-3 to TRBJ1-4; D is unresolved. The source material was CD4+ or CD8+ T cells sorted from blood, sampled in a trial of the OX40 agonist ivuxolimab. CDR3 nucleotides: TGTGCCAGCAGCTCCGGAGTCGGAACTAATGAAAAACTGTTTTTT. This gives the protein CASSSGVGTNEKLFF.